Included here is one T cell receptor beta chain sequence, with context. The antigen is unknown. This specimen belongs to a study of T-cell memory formation after mild COVID-19. TCRdb used MiXCR to reprocess the 5' RACE reads, holding one entry per CDR3 protein. This sample carries 260,000 or so distinct CDR3 sequences, over 15% of them seen once, and the ten largest clones take 20% to 25%. Findings and limits, study-wide: Pre-infection memory showed some responding clones, and this suggested that cross-reactive memory joined.

The receptor's source is a man aged 18-30 years who had mild COVID-19 (a few samples of this study predate the infection). Cell type and time point are not known. The material sequenced was PBMCs or a T cell subset sorted from them (not recorded which).

The CDR3 nucleotides read TGTGCCAGCAGTGAAGCTCCCCCGCCTCTCGGTTACGAGCAGTACTTC. Its protein is CASSEAPPPLGYEQYF. V and J are TRBV6-1 and TRBJ2-7; no clear D gene. This CDR3 is 16 amino acids long. With 0 bases removed from V and 4 bases from J, the gap between germline ends came to 16 bases. Germline CDR1 MNHNS, CDR2 SASEGT.